This T cell receptor (beta chain) was obtained from a study of regulatory T cells in long-lasting Graves disease. Study-level results: Lower TCR diversity was seen in persistent Graves' patients than in newly diagnosed ones. Samples came from peripheral blood alone, without thyroid tissue. TRBV28, TRBJ1-2 and TRBJ2-5 were favored in persistent disease.

As for this clonotype: Its antigen remains unknown.

The CDR3 runs 14 residues. The V gene's germline CDR1 is SEHNR and CDR2 FQNEAQ (reference sequence). With 1 base removed from V and 4 bases from J, the gap between germline ends came to 9 bases. Building the TCR beta libraries relied on iRepertoire HTBI primers, and CDR3 regions underwent Arm-PCR. TCRdb recomputed calls from the multiplex PCR reads with MiXCR, one row per CDR3 protein. The table shows approximately 350,000 distinct CDR3 sequences, with more than 20% occurring only once. This sample's time point: persistent/refractory GD, antithyroid drugs over 5 years with positive TRAb. From RNA extracted from PBMCs, the TCR library was made. Roughly 10 milliliters of peripheral blood were taken and placed in EDTA tubes.

This TCR was sampled from a woman aged 40 to 50 with Graves disease. The V call is TRBV7-9, the J call TRBJ2-3, with a tentative D call TRBD1 (6 bases). The specimen was peripheral blood mononuclear cells (PBMCs), collected when the disease was refractory, from a patient treated with antithyroid drugs. CDR3 sequence (DNA): TGTGCCAGCAGCTTAGAAGGACAGTCAGATACGCAGTATTTT. As protein: CASSLEGQSDTQYF.